The rows below give T cell receptor beta chains drawn from one sample of a study of T cell repertoires in cytomegalovirus infection. One entry per CDR3 protein results from TCRdb running MiXCR on the reads. Seen here are around 750,000 distinct CDR3 sequences, 32% observed once, and the top ten hold over 10%. These TCRs are of unknown antigen specificity. The sequenced sample was cultured CD8+ T cells from PBMCs, obtained from culture after CMV antigen stimulation. These receptors originate from a human donor in good health (CMV status not recorded). Some clones in this sample may be carry-over from other donors' samples. Both conserved end residues are part of each CDR3. The D gene is left open where the match is weak. Clone size is given for some rows only: seen once, a few or many times, or a class if the clone is expanded.

clone size	V gene	D gene	J gene	CDR3 DNA	CDR3 protein
NA	TRBV7-9	NA	TRBJ1-3	TGTGCCAGCAGCCCCCCTTCGAGTGGGAGGGACACCATATATTTT	CASSPPSSGRDTIYF
NA	TRBV7-6	TRBD2	TRBJ2-7	TGTGCCAGCAGCCCGGGGACTAGCGGGGGGAGCTCCTACGAGCAGTACTTC	CASSPGTSGGSSYEQYF
few	TRBV7-2	TRBD1	TRBJ1-2	TGTGCCAGCAGCTATAATAGCGGGACAGGTGGCTACACCTTC	CASSYNSGTGGYTF
few	TRBV4-3	NA	TRBJ2-5	TGCGCCAGCAGCCAAGAATTGTACTTTGGGCAAGAGACCCAGTACTTC	CASSQELYFGQETQYF
NA	TRBV19	TRBD1	TRBJ2-6	TGTGCCAGTAGTCGACAGGGGGTTGGCTCCGGGGCCAACGTCCTGACTTTC	CASSRQGVGSGANVLTF
few	TRBV10-3	NA	TRBJ2-3	TGTGCCATACAACGGTCCAGCACAGATACGCAGTATTTT	CAIQRSSTDTQYF
few	TRBV13	TRBD1	TRBJ2-7	TGTGCCAGCAGCCCCTCGGACAGGGGGGGTTACGAGCAGTACTTC	CASSPSDRGGYEQYF
NA	TRBV4-1	TRBD2	TRBJ2-5	TGTGCCAGCAGTCTACGACTAGCGGGGAGGGAAGAGACCCGGTACTTC	CASSLRLAGREETRYF
few	TRBV13	NA	TRBJ1-3	TGTGCCAGCAGCTCTCCCCGGGGGATCTCTGGAAACACCATATATTTT	CASSSPRGISGNTIYF
NA	TRBV7-9	TRBD1	TRBJ1-2	TGTGCCAGCAGCTCATCGGGACAGGGGGACTATGGCTACACCTTC	CASSSSGQGDYGYTF
NA	TRBV5-1	NA	TRBJ2-3	TGCGCCAGCAGCTTGGACTTCGGCCCGGTTACCACAGATACGCAGTATTTT	CASSLDFGPVTTDTQYF
few	TRBV10-3	NA	TRBJ2-1	TGTGCCATCCGCGGACAGTGGGATGAGCAGTTCTTC	CAIRGQWDEQFF
many	TRBV7-8	NA	TRBJ1-5	TGTGCCAGCAGCTTAGCCCTTCGACGGAATCAGCCCCAGCATTTT	CASSLALRRNQPQHF
many	TRBV6-5	TRBD2	TRBJ2-3	TGTGCCAGCAGTTACTCGGAGGGGAGGGGCACAGATACGCAGTATTTT	CASSYSEGRGTDTQYF
few	TRBV27	TRBD1	TRBJ1-2	TGTGCCAGCAACCAGCGTTGGGGGACAGGGTCTGGCGGCTACACCTTC	CASNQRWGTGSGGYTF
NA	TRBV7-3	TRBD2	TRBJ2-1	TGTGCCAGCAGCCCCGGGACTAGCGGGGGGGGGGATGAGCAGTTCTTC	CASSPGTSGGGDEQFF
many	TRBV7-6	TRBD1	TRBJ2-7	TGTGCCAGCAGCTTAGAGGACCCCGGACAGGGGGCTTACGAGCAGTACTTC	CASSLEDPGQGAYEQYF
NA	TRBV14	NA	TRBJ1-5	TGTGCCAGCAGCCGAGACTTCAATCAGCCCCAGCATTTT	CASSRDFNQPQHF
NA	TRBV5-1	NA	TRBJ2-2	TGCGCCAGCGAAACTGGGACACTGAACACCGGGGAGCTGTTTTTT	CASETGTLNTGELFF
NA	TRBV9	NA	TRBJ2-3	TGTGCCAACAGCCCACCCGGCGGGGAAGGGCATCGTACGCAGTATTTT	CANSPPGGEGHRTQYF
NA	TRBV4-1	NA	TRBJ2-5	TGCGCCAGCAGCCAGATTGGGGGGAAAGAGACCCAGTACTTC	CASSQIGGKETQYF
NA	TRBV20-1	NA	TRBJ1-5	TGCAGTGCCAGATTAGACAGCAGCAATCAGCCCCAGCATTTT	CSARLDSSNQPQHF
NA	TRBV6-5	TRBD2	TRBJ2-5	TGTGCCAGCAGTCGGATTCTTAGCGGGGGGGCCGTAGAGACCCAGTACTTC	CASSRILSGGAVETQYF
few	TRBV6-2/TRBV6-3	NA	TRBJ2-1	TGTGCCAGCAGTATCTCCGGGGCAGACTACAATGAGCAGTTCTTC	CASSISGADYNEQFF
NA	TRBV27	NA	TRBJ2-7	TGTGCCAGCATGACAGGTAGCTACGAGCAGTACTTC	CASMTGSYEQYF
NA	TRBV12-3/TRBV12-4	TRBD1	TRBJ1-1	TGTGCCAGCAGTCATGCCGGGACAGGGAATGGTGAAGCTTTCTTT	CASSHAGTGNGEAFF
NA	TRBV9	NA	TRBJ2-7	TGTGCCAGCAGCGTAGCATCTAGAGTTAACGAGCAGTACTTC	CASSVASRVNEQYF
NA	TRBV24-1	NA	TRBJ1-2	TGTGCCACCAGTGACCCGGACAGCCCGGATGGCTACACCTTC	CATSDPDSPDGYTF
NA	TRBV4-1	NA	TRBJ1-6	TGCGCCAGCAGCCAAACAGGGAGATCACCCCTCCACTTT	CASSQTGRSPLHF
few	TRBV12-3/TRBV12-4	TRBD2	TRBJ2-5	TGTGCCAGCAGTCGCGGGGGGGCCAAGGAAGAGACCCAGTACTTC	CASSRGGAKEETQYF
many	TRBV27	NA	TRBJ2-1	TGTGCCATTTCGAGGTCAGACTCCTACAATGAGCAGTTCTTC	CAISRSDSYNEQFF
NA	TRBV7-9	NA	TRBJ2-3	TGTGCCAGCACCCTAAGGGACTCGCGCCCAGATACGCAGTATTTT	CASTLRDSRPDTQYF
NA	TRBV7-9	TRBD1	TRBJ2-7	TGTGCCAGCAGCACGGACAGGGGAAGCTCCTACGAGCAGTACTTC	CASSTDRGSSYEQYF
NA	TRBV9	TRBD1	TRBJ1-6	TGTGCCAGCAGCGACAGGGGCACCTATAATTCACCCCTCCACTTT	CASSDRGTYNSPLHF
NA	TRBV24-1	NA	TRBJ1-2	TGTGCCAGCAAATACCTAGTCAACGCAGGGTGTGTAAACTATGGCTACACCTTC	CASKYLVNAGCVNYGYTF
few	TRBV19	NA	TRBJ2-1	TGTGCCAGTAGTATTTTGGGGTATGAGCAGTTCTTC	CASSILGYEQFF
many	TRBV6-1	TRBD1	TRBJ2-5	TGTGCCAGCAGTCCTCCTTCCGGGACAGGAAGAGAGACCCAGTACTTC	CASSPPSGTGRETQYF
many	TRBV9	TRBD2	TRBJ2-3	TGTGCCAGCAGTGCGGGGGGCACAGATACGCAGTATTTT	CASSAGGTDTQYF
NA	TRBV6-2/TRBV6-3	NA	TRBJ1-1	TGTGCCAGCATCGCCCAGGGAAGAATGAACACTGAAGCTTTCTTT	CASIAQGRMNTEAFF
NA	TRBV12-3/TRBV12-4	NA	TRBJ2-7	TGTGCCAGCAGTCCCAGGGACTCTAGCTCCTACGAGCAGTACTTC	CASSPRDSSSYEQYF
NA	TRBV6-5	NA	TRBJ2-5	TGTGCCAGCAGTTACAGGGCGCGAGAGACCCAGTACTTC	CASSYRARETQYF
NA	TRBV7-3	TRBD2	TRBJ2-1	TGTGCCAGCAGCTTAGCAGCGGGGGGAGTAGAGCAGTTCTTC	CASSLAAGGVEQFF
NA	TRBV7-3	TRBD2	TRBJ2-2	TGTGCCAGCAGCTTAGGGCTAGCGGGGGAGACCGGGGAGCTGTTTTTT	CASSLGLAGETGELFF
many	TRBV6-1	NA	TRBJ2-1	TGTGCCAGCAGTGAAGGCGCAGGGGGGTGGGGGTACAATGAGCAGTTCTTC	CASSEGAGGWGYNEQFF
NA	TRBV6-1	TRBD2	TRBJ2-7	TGTGCCAGCAGAGACCCACTAGCGGGGGGCACCTACGAGCAGTACTTC	CASRDPLAGGTYEQYF
once	TRBV14	NA	TRBJ2-7	TGTGCCAGCAGCCCGAGATACACAGAATACGAGCAGTACTTC	CASSPRYTEYEQYF
NA	TRBV27	TRBD1	TRBJ2-7	TGTGTCAGCAGTCCGGGACAGGGCGGTCACTACGAGCAGTACTTC	CVSSPGQGGHYEQYF
NA	TRBV20-1	NA	TRBJ2-7	TGCAGTGCTTTGGGGGGTACCTACGAGCAGTACTTC	CSALGGTYEQYF
many	TRBV7-8	NA	TRBJ2-5	TGTGCCAGCAGCTCGCTGGGGACTCAAGAGACCCAGTACTTC	CASSSLGTQETQYF
NA	TRBV14	TRBD1	TRBJ1-2	TGTGCCAGCAGTCTCACTCGGACAGGGCAAAACTATGGCTACACCTTC	CASSLTRTGQNYGYTF
NA	TRBV27	NA	TRBJ1-1	TGTGCCAGCAGTTTTACAGGGTCGGTTACTGAAGCTTTCTTT	CASSFTGSVTEAFF
NA	TRBV7-6	TRBD2	TRBJ2-5	TGTGCCAGCAGCTTTGGCGGGGGGGCAGTTATCGGTGAGACCCAGTACTTC	CASSFGGGAVIGETQYF
NA	TRBV6-5	TRBD2	TRBJ2-1	TGTGCCAGCAGTTACATGGCGGGGGGGTGGTATGAGCAGTTCTTC	CASSYMAGGWYEQFF
NA	TRBV27	NA	TRBJ1-4	TGTGCCAGCAGTTTAACGTTCGTCGGGCTGGGGAGTGAAAAACTGTTTTTT	CASSLTFVGLGSEKLFF
NA	TRBV7-9	TRBD2	TRBJ2-1	TGTGCCAGCAGCCGCGGGGGGGGGCGTGACAATGAGCAGTTCTTC	CASSRGGGRDNEQFF
NA	TRBV4-1	NA	TRBJ2-3	TGCGCCAGCAGCCATACCACAGATACGCAGTATTTT	CASSHTTDTQYF
NA	TRBV6-2/TRBV6-3	NA	TRBJ1-4	TGTGCCAGCAGGGTCAGGCGGAGTAATGAAAAACTGTTTTTT	CASRVRRSNEKLFF
many	TRBV7-9	NA	TRBJ2-3	TGTGCCAGCAGCTTAGTATGGGCCCAGAGCACAGATACGCAGTATTTT	CASSLVWAQSTDTQYF
NA	TRBV4-1	NA	TRBJ1-4	TGCGCCAGCAGCCAAGAATGGGGGACCTGGTCCGAAAAACTGTTTTTT	CASSQEWGTWSEKLFF
NA	TRBV12-3/TRBV12-4	TRBD1	TRBJ2-1	TGTGCCAGCAGTTACTCGACGGGACAGGGTATCTACAATGAGCAGTTCTTC	CASSYSTGQGIYNEQFF